The 22 T cell receptor beta chains in this list originate from one sample, sequenced in a study of Graves' ophthalmopathy and Graves' hyperthyroidism. RNA transcripts provided the template for amplifying TCR beta CDR3 regions. The first round was an RT-PCR with HTBI primers, and the second round was a multiplex PCR. Using its own MiXCR run on the multiplex PCR reads, TCRdb lists one record per CDR3 protein. The sample has about 500,000 distinct CDR3 sequences; under 40% are singletons. The specimen was peripheral blood or thyroid tissue (not recorded which). All receptors derive from an adult man with Graves' hyperthyroidism.

In this sample, this clonotype turned up many times. The chain is built from TRBV20-1 and TRBJ1-2; 10 bases align to TRBD1. There are 13 residues in the CDR3. J gave up 7 bases and V 3 bases, and 5 bases lay outside the gene matches. Germline lookup yields CDR1 DFQATT and CDR2 SNEGSKA (reference sequence). For the CDR3, the DNA is TGCAGTGCTAGCGGACAGGGGGAAGGTGGCTACACCTTC. Translating it yields CSASGQGEGGYTF.

A remark on this clonotype: A junction boundary mismatches the germline segment, possibly from a read error. This chain uses TRBV10-3 with TRBJ1-5; D gene unclear. This CDR3 comprises 16 residues. Per germline, CDR1 ENHRY and CDR2 SYGVKD. For the CDR3, the DNA is TGTGCCATCAGGTCCGCCGGGTCGTTGGGCAATCGGCCCCAGCATTTT. Translation gives CAIRSAGSLGNRPQHF.

The rearrangement links TRBV7-2 to TRBJ1-6; 9 nucleotides align to TRBD1. Germline values: CDR1 SGHTA, CDR2 FQGNSA. The CDR3 spans 16 residues. Trimming at V came to 5 bases and at J to 11 bases, leaving 13 bases not matched to a gene. The CDR3 nucleotides read TGTGCCAGCAGCAGAACCTCCGGGACAGGGCTTGCACCCCTCCACTTT. Its protein is CASSRTSGTGLAPLHF.

The CDR3 DNA sequence: TGTGCCAGCAGCTTCCGGGACAGGGGGGTCGTTGGCTACACCTTC. Protein: CASSFRDRGVVGYTF. This rearrangement joins TRBV7-9 to TRBJ1-2, with 11 bases lining up with TRBD1. Germline CDR1 is SEHNR and CDR2 is FQNEAQ (reference sequence). The CDR3 has 15 amino acids. With 3 bases clipped from V and 7 bases from J, the junction kept 7 bases outside the gene matches. Based on the CDR3 plus reference TRBV7-9 and TRBJ1-2, the full variable domain is DTGVSQNPRHKITKRGQNVTFRCDPISEHNRLYWYRQTLGQGPEFLTYFQNEAQLEKSRLLSDRFSAERPKGSFSTLEIQRTEQGDSAMYLCASSFRDRGVVGYTFGSGTRLTVV.

The chain employs TRBV7-2 and TRBJ2-5, with TRBD2 matching 14 bases. CDR3 length: 17 amino acids. The V gene's germline CDR1 is SGHTA and CDR2 FQGNSA. With 1 base clipped from V and 5 bases from J, the junction kept 6 bases outside the gene matches. CDR3 protein: CASSLGLAGGAGETQYF. Here the CDR3 DNA reads TGTGCCAGCAGCTTAGGACTAGCGGGAGGGGCGGGTGAGACCCAGTACTTC.

This clonotype was recorded a few times. The chain has TRBV29-1 and TRBJ1-4; 7 bases match TRBD1. The CDR3 covers 12 residues. The germline V gene encodes CDR1 SQVTM and CDR2 ANQGSEA. J lost 4 bases, V lost 4 bases, and 0 bases had no gene match. CDR3 in amino acids: CSVAGGNEKLFF. The DNA of the CDR3 is TGCAGCGTTGCAGGGGGTAATGAAAAACTGTTTTTT.

J is TRBJ2-2 and V is TRBV5-6, with D unclear. Germline assignment: CDR1 SGHDT and CDR2 YYEEEE. The CDR3 extends over 13 amino acids. V lost 4 bases and J lost 7, with 11 bases in between. The CDR3 loop is CASSAVGGGELFF. DNA of the CDR3: TGTGCCAGCAGCGCGGTCGGTGGCGGGGAGCTGTTTTTT.

This clonotype showed up many times. The rearrangement joins TRBV4-1 to TRBJ2-7; D is ambiguous. The CDR3 is 14 residues long. Trimming cost V 0 bases and J 1 base, with 7 bases left between them. Per the germline V gene, CDR1 is MGHRA and CDR2 is YSYEKL. CDR3 region: CASSQDVLSYEQYF. In DNA form, the CDR3 reads TGCGCCAGCAGCCAAGACGTCCTTTCCTACGAGCAGTACTTC.

This clonotype was counted a few times. The chain combines TRBV7-2 with TRBJ2-7; D might be TRBD1 (5 bases). The CDR3 is 16 residues long. In germline, CDR1 is SGHTA, CDR2 FQGNSA. With 6 bases removed from V and 2 bases from J, the gap between germline ends came to 20 bases. Here the CDR3 DNA reads TGTGCCAGCAGATCCTCTTTATTAGGGGTAACCTACGAGCAGTACTTC. Translating it yields CASRSSLLGVTYEQYF.

This clonotype appeared a single time. The genes are TRBV24-1 and TRBJ2-1; weak D call: TRBD2 (5 bases). The CDR3 consists of 16 residues. Trimming shortened V by 4 bases and J by 4 bases, and 16 bases separated the two germline ends. Germline values: CDR1 KGHDR, CDR2 SFDVKD. CDR3 residues: CATSDTRGSWYNEQFF. CDR3 nucleotide sequence: TGTGCCACCAGTGACACACGAGGGTCCTGGTACAATGAGCAGTTCTTC.

This clonotype was seen a few times. The chain carries TRBV28 and TRBJ1-5; D gene unclear. Looked up from germline, CDR1 is MDHEN and CDR2 is SYDVKM. The germline V and J ends were trimmed by 8 bases and 2 bases, with 13 bases remaining between them. The CDR3 runs 14 residues. CDR3 loop: CASGWGARNQPQHF. CDR3 nucleotide sequence: TGTGCCAGCGGTTGGGGTGCCCGCAATCAGCCCCAGCATTTT.

The chain is built from TRBV11-2 and TRBJ2-1; unclear D gene. The CDR3 sequence is 8 residues long. Germline CDR1 reads SGHAT; CDR2 reads FQNNGV. V was trimmed by 1 base and J by 15 bases, leaving 1 base between them. The CDR3 is CASSLVFF. In nucleotides, the CDR3 is TGTGCCAGCAGCTTAGTGTTCTTC.

The chain links TRBV6-2 or TRBV6-3 to TRBJ2-5, with 10 bases identical to TRBD2. CDR3 size: 15 residues. The junction had 7 bases not matched to a gene; V was cut back by 3 bases and J by 6 bases. Germline assignment: CDR1 MNHEY and CDR2 SVGEGT. The DNA of the CDR3 is TGTGCCAGCAGTTATTCTCTAGCGGGGGAGCAGACCCAGTACTTC. As protein: CASSYSLAGEQTQYF.

The rearrangement uses TRBV20-1 and TRBJ2-7; TRBD1 agrees at 7 bases. CDR1 is DFQATT and CDR2 is SNEGSKA in the germline V gene (reference sequence). V trimming: 6 bases; J trimming: 1 base; junction bases outside the gene matches: 15. This CDR3 is 16 amino acids long. The CDR3 here is CSASSIKGQESYEQYF. Here the CDR3 DNA reads TGCAGTGCCAGTAGTATAAAAGGACAGGAGTCCTACGAGCAGTACTTC.

V usage is TRBV29-1 and J usage is TRBJ1-2; the D gene is possibly TRBD1 (6 bases). Per the germline V gene, CDR1 is SQVTM and CDR2 is ANQGSEA. This CDR3 has 10 amino acids. V was cut by 8 bases and J by 4 bases, with 8 bases left in between. The CDR3 reads CSLDSYGYTF. The CDR3 nucleotides are TGCAGCTTGGACAGCTATGGCTACACCTTC.

The sample holds a few counts of this clonotype. The chain recombines TRBV28 with TRBJ1-2; perhaps TRBD1 as D (5 bases). Germline V gene lookup returns CDR1 MDHEN and CDR2 SYDVKM. Trimming removed 4 bases from V and 4 bases from J, with 13 bases in between. The CDR3 spans 14 residues. CDR3 loop: CASSYHRDGYGYTF. CDR3 coding DNA: TGTGCCAGCAGTTACCACCGGGACGGCTATGGCTACACCTTC.

This clonotype has a count of ten or more. V usage is TRBV29-1 and J usage is TRBJ2-7; 7 bases fit TRBD1. The CDR3 loop spans 13 amino acids. Germline loops: CDR1 SQVTM, CDR2 ANQGSEA. V lost 4 bases to trimming and J lost 2 bases; unmatched junction nucleotides: 5. The CDR3 DNA sequence: TGCAGCGTTGGCGCCGGGACAGCCTACGAGCAGTACTTC. Amino acid sequence: CSVGAGTAYEQYF.

A remark on this clonotype: The junction and the germline gene differ at one end; a read error may be behind it. The chain carries TRBV19 and TRBJ1-1; a weak D match, TRBD1 (5 bases). The CDR3 is made up of 14 amino acids. In germline, CDR1 is LNHDA, CDR2 SQIVND (reference sequence). The DNA of the CDR3 is TGTGCCAGTAAACAGACAGACCTGAACACTGATGCTTTCTTT. It yields the protein CASKQTDLNTDAFF. Combining the CDR3 with reference TRBV19 and TRBJ1-1 gives the whole variable domain DGGITQSPKYLFRKEGQNVTLSCEQNLNHDAMYWYRQDPGQGLRLIYYSQIVNDFQKGDIAEGYSVSREKKESFPLTVTSAQKNPTAFYLCASKQTDLNTDAFFGQGTRLTVV.

To note about this clonotype: This may be a read error, as it is one base from a much larger clone. The chain recombines TRBV5-1 with TRBJ2-7, with 7 positions matching TRBD1. V trimming: 4 bases; J trimming: 3 bases; junction bases outside the gene matches: 10. The V gene's germline CDR1 is SGHRS and CDR2 YFSETQ. The CDR3 has 15 residues. CDR3 protein: CASSQDRNRGYEQYF. The CDR3 coding sequence is TGCGCCAGCAGCCAGGACCGGAACAGGGGCTACGAGCAGTACTTC.

This clonotype was detected many times. The chain uses TRBV7-9 and TRBJ2-2; possible D gene TRBD2, 5 bases. CDR3 length equals 14 residues. Trimming removed 1 base from V and 4 bases from J, with 7 bases in between. Germline V CDR1 and CDR2: SEHNR, FQNEAQ (reference sequence). The CDR3 nucleotides are TGTGCCAGCAGCTTAGTGAGCGGCACCGGGGAGCTGTTTTTT. Amino acid sequence: CASSLVSGTGELFF.

This clonotype was picked up many times. The J gene is TRBJ1-1, the V gene TRBV9, with 12 bases matching TRBD1. The ends lost 3 bases at V and 5 bases at J; junction bases unmatched: 5. The CDR3 length is 15 residues. CDR1 and CDR2 (germline): SGDLS, YYNGEE. CDR3 protein: CASSARDRGRTEAFF. The CDR3 nucleotides read TGTGCCAGCAGCGCAAGGGACAGGGGGCGGACTGAAGCTTTCTTT. The entire variable domain, with the rest obtained from reference TRBV9 and TRBJ1-1, is as follows: DSGVTQTPKHLITATGQRVTLRCSPRSGDLSVYWYQQSLDQGLQFLIQYYNGEERAKGNILERFSAQQFPDLHSELNLSSLELGDSALYFCASSARDRGRTEAFFGQGTRLTVV.

The V and J genes are TRBV24-1 and TRBJ2-7; 7 bases are shared with TRBD1. Germline V lookup: CDR1 KGHDR, CDR2 SFDVKD. The CDR3 length is 12 residues. This CDR3 is CATQGLRYEQYF. CDR3 coding DNA: TGTGCTACACAGGGGTTACGGTACGAGCAGTACTTC.